This T cell receptor (beta chain) was sequenced for a study of breast tumors, draining lymph nodes, adjacent tissues. The CDR3 runs 20 residues. Germline CDR1 DFQATT, CDR2 SNEGSKA (reference sequence). After removal of 1 base from V and 0 bases from J, the junction contained 15 bases not matched to a gene. Each CDR3 protein gets one entry after TCRdb re-called the multiplex PCR reads with MiXCR. This sample has about 220,000 distinct CDR3 sequences, with around 34% found just once. Samples came from axillary lymph nodes draining the breast cancer. With respect to this clonotype: Its matching antigen is unknown.

Whole-study results and caveats: Tumor and nontumor repertoires were significantly more similar in luminal-like than in basal-like breast cancer. Compared with lymph nodes, tumors were less diverse; compared with nontumor tissue, more.

The chain carries TRBV20-1 and TRBJ2-3, with 11 bases that match TRBD2. This clonotype originated in a female donor with breast cancer. Some clones in this sample may be carry-over from other donors' samples. The sample taken for sequencing was axillary lymph node tissue. DNA of the CDR3: TGCAGTGCTAGAGGGGGGTTTGGGACTAGCGGCACCGATAGCACAGATACGCAGTATTTT. Translating it yields CSARGGFGTSGTDSTDTQYF.